Presented here are 12 T cell receptor beta chains from one specimen sequenced in a study of Graves' ophthalmopathy and Graves' hyperthyroidism. From RNA, the CDR3 regions of TCR beta chains were amplified and sequenced. RT-PCR was first run with HTBI primers, then multiplex PCR in a second round. TCRdb re-analysed the multiplex PCR reads in MiXCR, keeping a single row per CDR3 protein. The table lists around 340,000 distinct CDR3 sequences, about a sixth of them singletons. Sequenced input: peripheral blood. The origin of the receptors is an adult man with Graves' ophthalmopathy.

This clonotype appeared many times. The chain recombines TRBV24-1 with TRBJ2-3, with D perhaps matching TRBD1 (6 bases). Trimming removed 4 bases from V and 0 bases from J, with 13 bases in between. The CDR3 runs to 16 residues. CDR1 is KGHDR, CDR2 SFDVKD, per germline. The CDR3 reads CATSDITGQSTDTQYF. CDR3 bases: TGTGCCACCAGTGACATCACCGGACAGAGCACAGATACGCAGTATTTT.

The table lists this clonotype with many counts. The chain employs TRBV7-2 and TRBJ1-6; a weak D match, TRBD1 (5 bases). Germline V gene data show CDR1 as SGHTA and CDR2 as FQGNSA. The V gene lost 4 bases and the J gene lost 6 bases, with 13 bases spanning the gap. This CDR3 spans 15 amino acids. The CDR3 is CASSYRGTLNSPLHF. Written as DNA, the CDR3 is TGTGCCAGCAGCTACAGAGGGACCCTTAATTCACCCCTCCACTTT.

This clonotype was recorded at least ten times. The CDR3 DNA follows: TGTGCCAGCAGTGCTTCGGGACAGGGGTACGAGCAGTACTTC. It specifies CASSASGQGYEQYF. This chain joins TRBV2 and TRBJ2-7, with TRBD1 identical over 10 bases. The junction had 4 bases not matched to a gene; V was cut back by 4 bases and J by 4 bases. This CDR3 has 14 amino acids. CDR1 and CDR2 from the germline V gene are SNHLY and FYNNEI.

This clonotype has at least ten counts. The chain joins TRBV6-5 to TRBJ1-2, with D perhaps matching TRBD1 (5 bases). CDR1 is MNHEY and CDR2 is SVGAGI in the germline V gene. The length of the CDR3 is 14 residues. The V and J ends lost 0 bases and 4 bases respectively, with 9 bases between them. The CDR3 reads CASSYSTVAYGYTF. CDR3 sequence (DNA): TGTGCCAGCAGTTACTCGACAGTCGCCTATGGCTACACCTTC.

This clonotype was detected ten times or more. The V and J genes are TRBV30 and TRBJ1-5; weak D call: TRBD1 (5 bases). In germline, CDR1 is GTSNPN, CDR2 SVGIG (reference sequence). This CDR3 contains 16 residues. V dropped 4 bases and J dropped 2 bases, with 18 bases sitting between them. This chain's CDR3 is CAWKRKRGAGNQPQHF. The CDR3 DNA sequence: TGTGCCTGGAAGAGAAAAAGGGGCGCGGGCAATCAGCCCCAGCATTTT.

This clonotype was observed many times. The rearrangement joins TRBV27 to TRBJ1-6; 9 nucleotides align to TRBD1. The CDR3 spans 18 residues. V gave up 5 bases and J gave up 2 bases; unmatched junction bases: 10. CDR1 is MNHEY, CDR2 SMNVEV, per germline (reference sequence). The CDR3 DNA reads TGTGCCAGCAGTCGACAGGGGGTTCAACACCCCTATAATTCACCCCTCCACTTT. As protein: CASSRQGVQHPYNSPLHF.

This clonotype was detected many times. The chain couples TRBV28 to TRBJ2-4; D ambiguous. V lost 6 bases to trimming and J lost 6 bases, with 21 bases between them. The CDR3 contains 16 residues. The germline V gene has CDR1 MDHEN and CDR2 SYDVKM. The CDR3 coding sequence is TGTGCCAGCAGCCCCCCCCGGCTAGATTTCGGAAACATTCAGTACTTC. Translating gives CASSPPRLDFGNIQYF.

This clonotype came up many times. This chain uses TRBV12-3 or TRBV12-4 with TRBJ1-6; 9 bases are a match to TRBD1. This CDR3 is 14 amino acids long. V was clipped by 4 bases and J by 5 bases; unmatched bases: 0. The CDR3 spells CASSWTGDNSPLHF. CDR3 nucleotide sequence: TGTGCCAGCAGTTGGACAGGGGATAATTCACCCCTCCACTTT.

This clonotype was observed many times. This chain connects TRBV13 to TRBJ1-2, with 7 positions matching TRBD1. Germline V gene data show CDR1 as PRHDT and CDR2 as FYEKMQ (reference sequence). V shed 5 bases and J 3 bases; nucleotides not matched to a gene: 12. CDR3 length: 16 amino acids. The CDR3 reads CASSISRSGGDYGYTF. CDR3 coding DNA: TGTGCCAGCAGCATAAGTCGATCAGGGGGTGACTATGGCTACACCTTC.

This clonotype has ten or more counts. J is TRBJ1-2 and V is TRBV12-3 or TRBV12-4; D is ambiguous. The CDR3 covers 13 residues. V lost 6 bases, J lost 4 bases, and 12 bases lay in between. The CDR3: CASSWTLSYGYTF. The CDR3 bases are TGTGCCAGCAGCTGGACCCTAAGCTATGGCTACACCTTC.

This clonotype has a handful of counts. In nucleotides, the CDR3 is TGTGCCAGCTCACCACCGCGGGACAGGGGGCGAAGGGAAGCTTTCTTT. It encodes CASSPPRDRGRREAFF. The chain carries TRBV18 and TRBJ1-1, with TRBD1 identical over 12 bases. The germline CDR1 and CDR2 sequences are KGHSH and LQKENI. J lost 8 bases, V lost 0 bases, and 7 bases had no gene match. The CDR3 consists of 16 residues.

This chain connects TRBV9 to TRBJ1-1, with D tentatively TRBD1 (6 bases). V was trimmed by 0 bases and J by 6 bases, leaving 24 bases between them. CDR3 length: 18 residues. Looked up from germline, CDR1 is SGDLS and CDR2 is YYNGEE. CDR3 region: CASSVGHTGGPSGAEAFF. The CDR3 DNA sequence: TGTGCCAGCAGCGTAGGGCATACAGGCGGACCCTCAGGGGCTGAAGCTTTCTTT.